The source of this T cell receptor (beta chain) is a study of cytomegalovirus exposure and HLA in healthy donors (dated by TCRdb to about 2017). Notes on the research overall: An earlier analysis of some 500 of the donors reported 250 to 300 Gb of sequence data and roughly 110 million unique TCR beta sequences from roughly 200 million T cells. An early release that covered roughly 600 HLA-typed donors contained about 300 gigabases of sequencing data and tens of millions of unique TCR sequences. The genetic ancestry cluster associated with self-reported Caucasian donors included around four fifths of the roughly 400 genotyped donors. The study was designed to test whether signatures of past pathogen exposure could be identified by cataloging public T cell receptors. Using immunosequencing, the study profiled T cell repertoires from 666 subjects and related those repertoires to cytomegalovirus serostatus. In addition to the first cohort of 666 subjects, a separate validation cohort of under 150 different subjects was used. The study combined high-throughput TCR immunosequencing, statistical association of individual TCRs with disease status, and machine learning to predict cytomegalovirus infection status. To study patterns of TCR occurrence, a later analysis re-analyzed previously published TCR beta repertoires from 700 or so donors and added high-resolution HLA genotyping. Rather than using new phenotypic data, the later analysis identified candidate immune exposures from TCR beta sequences and from how often those sequences occurred across donors. An earlier analysis of around 540 of the donors applied high-throughput TCR beta sequencing to assess whether each TCR beta V gene segment acted as functional or pseudogenic. Alongside the repertoire data, information on donor age, sex, ethnicity and CMV serostatus was compiled. A later genetic analysis took genome-wide SNP genotypes for about 65% of the roughly 670 donors and used that subset as a discovery cohort. Every repertoire in the discovery cohort had been generated on one and the same sequencing platform. Both class I and class II loci were covered by HLA typing, at four-digit resolution. Typing coverage varied by locus: roughly 629-630 donors for A, B, C, DRB1 and DQB1; more than 500 for DQA1; approximately 570 for DPA1; 400 to 480 for DPB1. Roughly five DR-DQ haplotypes were handled as single units for association and clustering because linkage in the cohort was strong. Across 300 to 500 genotyped donors of the cohort, an average of about 240,000 unique TCR beta nucleotide sequences per donor were sequenced, and approximately 17% of those sequences were non-productive.

Library creation used the immunoSEQ multiplex PCR assay. A mixture of 60 forward primers for TCR Vbeta segments and 13 reverse primers for TCR Jbeta segments was used in the multiplex PCR. Amplification of the CDR3 region of rearranged TCR beta genes was performed with a multiplex PCR assay on genomic DNA. The amplified TCR beta libraries were sequenced on the Illumina HiSeq System as 87-base-pair reads. For the original study's pipeline: A later analysis counted about 80 million unique TCR beta chains across the 650 to 700 repertoires, and 9.5 million to 11 million of these chains were shared by at least two donors. Raw reads were error-corrected and collapsed into unique sequences by a nearest-neighbor algorithm in which closely related sequences were merged to remove PCR and sequencing errors. V, D and J gene segments were assigned by aligning CDR3 sequences to IMGT reference sequences. Each retained sequence needed at least a six-nucleotide match to both a V gene segment and a J gene segment. A rearrangement was called productive if the CDR3 had no stop codons and remained in frame with V and J, and every other rearrangement was called non-productive. Following IMGT convention, CDR3 was defined as the stretch from the second conserved V-encoded cysteine to the conserved J-encoded phenylalanine. Sequences without an unambiguous match to a single V gene segment were excluded from the earlier analysis of approximately 600 of the donors. An earlier analysis of several hundred of the donors called V segments functional above 56.7% productive rearrangements and segregating when the between-donor standard deviation exceeded 5%. To diagnose cytomegalovirus status from the catalog of TCR beta chain sequences, a statistical classification framework was built. V and J gene assignment, in a later analysis, came from comparing TCR nucleotide sequences with IMGT/GENE-DB human TR gene sequences. The TCRdist pipeline was used in a later analysis to assign CDR3 sequences and most-parsimonious VDJ recombination scenarios. In a later analysis, each TCR beta chain was defined by its CDR3 amino acid sequence together with its V-gene family, and reads lacking a unique V-gene family were excluded. In a later analysis, 500 to 700 highly shared, low-generation-probability nucleotide sequences were removed to address suspected cross-contamination and a sequencing artifact. For each public chain, a later analysis derived a clonal expansion index from normalized ranks of inferred template counts within each repertoire. In a later analysis, generation probabilities were computed with a VDJ recombination model fitted to out-of-frame rearrangements, and the resulting probabilities were checked against IGoR. In a later analysis, TCR-TCR, TCR-HLA and TCR-CMV co-occurrence was scored with hypergeometric tests, and a repertoire-size bias correction was applied to TCR pairs. False discovery rates were estimated in a later analysis by permuting HLA or CMV assignments 20 times. In a later analysis, co-occurring TCRs were grouped with DBSCAN, and TCRdist sequence similarity was added when clustering was performed within HLA-allele-positive subsets. For co-occurrence clustering, repertoires with fewer than 30,000 or more than 120,000 public chains were excluded, along with five repertoires with anomalous nucleotide sharing. The table was pulled from immuneACCESS by TCRdb, which kept in-frame rearrangements only. Such tables lose some clones; where checked, under half of the loss comes from unresolved V genes, and the rest has no known cause. That table supplies the V and J calls and clone size; D and trimming were determined from the DNA. The sample table gives around 140,000 clones. In total, the top ten clones hold approximately 1.7% of the sample.

Based on the germline V gene, the CDR1 and CDR2 sequences are SGHNT and YENEEA. The CDR3 holds 13 amino acids from the cysteine to the phenylalanine. Only the CDR3 DNA stays, 39 bases, in frame from base 1. V and J are trimmed by 4 bases and 6 bases, and the gene matches miss 6 bases of the junction. On this clone: The antigen it binds to is not known.

Results the study describes overall, beyond this receptor: In both the original and validation cohorts, the classifier was reported to diagnose cytomegalovirus status with high specificity and sensitivity. An association between a missense DCLRE1C variant and V-gene and J-gene trimming of TCR beta chains was found in a later genetic analysis and replicated in an independent cohort. The only immune exposure information available for the cohort was CMV serostatus. In the study, around 160 TCR beta chains were listed as associated with cytomegalovirus. According to the authors, the approach could potentially be generalized to other disease states and immunological phenotypes. Because counts were too low, roughly 16 rarely observed V segments, including chromosome 9 orphons, were excluded from the earlier analysis of some 590 of the donors. An earlier analysis of approximately 570 of the donors showed that most TCR beta V segments appeared in productive rearrangements either about 87% or about 30% of the time, which broadly matched IMGT annotations. According to a later genetic analysis, donors in an Asian-associated ancestry cluster had fewer N-insertions in productive TCRs than the approximately 650-donor mean. While some public TCRs were present in many individuals, most TCR sequences turned up only very rarely across donors. A further reported finding was that TCR beta sequences accurately predicted the HLA-A and HLA-B alleles for most subjects in the first cohort. The presence/absence analyses assumed that sequencing depth was roughly uniform across donors, and that assumption may not be true. In a later analysis, the rate of TCR association differed among HLA loci, with DRB1 alleles having the most associated TCRs and HLA-C alleles having the fewest. Because HLA typing was unavailable for some donors at each locus, only the typed subset was used in association tests. Because the 87-base-pair reads could not distinguish some IMGT-functional V segments, including TRBV6-2 and TRBV6-3, those segments were excluded. In a later analysis, HLA-associated TCR beta chains were found to be more clonally expanded and to have lower generation probabilities than equally common non-associated chains. At a false discovery rate of 0.05, a later analysis linked 16,951 TCR beta sequences to specific HLA alleles. Linkage disequilibrium might explain the correlated functional status among segregating V segments, but an unknown experimental factor could not be ruled out. According to a later analysis, most CMV-associated TCR beta chains appeared to be HLA-restricted, and the HLA associations seemed to be driven largely by CMV exposure. When HLA alleles, especially DR and DQ, strongly co-occurred, TCR associations were difficult to assign to individual alleles. Only TCR beta chains were sequenced in this cohort, and the absence of alpha or paired-chain data limited detectable features. A few of the identified cytomegalovirus-associated TCR beta chains were confirmed in vitro to be specific for cytomegalovirus antigens. According to a later analysis, parvovirus B19, influenza, CMV and Epstein-Barr virus appeared linked to several top co-occurrence clusters. A group of highly shared sequence variants was considered likely to be a technical artifact of the sequencing pipeline.

The cohort comprised 666 healthy bone marrow donors. At the time of sampling, all cohort members were nominally healthy, though unrecorded immune exposures were likely present. The donor tested CMV seronegative and was one of the 352 seronegative cohort members. A peripheral blood sample was provided by each donor, and peripheral blood mononuclear cells were used for TCR beta sequencing. Genomic DNA was extracted from the blood cell samples with the Qiagen DNeasy Blood Extraction Kit. Sequenced: PBMCs. The chain is encoded by TRBV11-3 joined to TRBJ2-7, and 7 bases in between align with TRBD2. This sequence originates from a young man in good health and CMV-seronegative. CDR3 region: CASSSRLAGEQYF. In nucleotides, the sequence is TGTGCCAGCAGCTCCCGACTAGCAGGCGAGCAGTACTTC.